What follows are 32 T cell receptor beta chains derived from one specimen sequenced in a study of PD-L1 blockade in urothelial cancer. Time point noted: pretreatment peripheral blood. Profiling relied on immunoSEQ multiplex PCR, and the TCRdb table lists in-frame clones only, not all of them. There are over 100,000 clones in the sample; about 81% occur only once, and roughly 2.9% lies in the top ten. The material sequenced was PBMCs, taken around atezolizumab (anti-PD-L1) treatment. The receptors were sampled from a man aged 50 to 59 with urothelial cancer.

CDR3 sequence reads: CASSVAGRMYEQYF. The DNA of the CDR3 is TGTGCCAGTAGCGTAGCGGGGAGGATGTACGAGCAGTACTTC. The V gene is TRBV21-1, the J gene TRBJ2-7; the table's D call TRBD2 went unverified against the DNA. TRBV21-1 is termed a pseudogene. The CDR3 is 14 residues long.

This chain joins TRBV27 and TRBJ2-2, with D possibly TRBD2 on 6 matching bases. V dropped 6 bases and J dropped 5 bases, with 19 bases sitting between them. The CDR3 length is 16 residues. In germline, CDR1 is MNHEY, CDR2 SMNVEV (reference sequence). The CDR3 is CASSPGFRGLTGELFF. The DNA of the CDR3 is TGTGCCAGCAGCCCAGGGTTTAGAGGACTAACCGGGGAGCTGTTTTTT.

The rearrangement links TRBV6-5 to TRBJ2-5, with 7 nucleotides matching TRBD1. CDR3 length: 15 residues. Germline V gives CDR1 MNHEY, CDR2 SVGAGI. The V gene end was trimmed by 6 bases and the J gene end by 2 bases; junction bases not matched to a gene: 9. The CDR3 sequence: CASRGQRTGQETQYF. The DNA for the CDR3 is TGTGCCAGCAGGGGACAAAGGACAGGACAAGAGACCCAGTACTTC.

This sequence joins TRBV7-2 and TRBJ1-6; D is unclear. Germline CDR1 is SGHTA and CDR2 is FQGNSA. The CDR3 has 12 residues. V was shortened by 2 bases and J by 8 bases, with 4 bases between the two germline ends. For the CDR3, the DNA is TGTGCCAGCAGCTTATTCGATTCACCCCTCCACTTT. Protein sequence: CASSLFDSPLHF.

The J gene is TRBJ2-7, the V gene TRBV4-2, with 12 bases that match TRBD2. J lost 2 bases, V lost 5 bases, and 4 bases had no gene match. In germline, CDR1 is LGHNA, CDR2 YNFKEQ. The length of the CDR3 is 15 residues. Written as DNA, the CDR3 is TGTGCCAGCAGCTACGGACTAGCGGGAACCTACGAGCAGTACTTC. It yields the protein CASSYGLAGTYEQYF.

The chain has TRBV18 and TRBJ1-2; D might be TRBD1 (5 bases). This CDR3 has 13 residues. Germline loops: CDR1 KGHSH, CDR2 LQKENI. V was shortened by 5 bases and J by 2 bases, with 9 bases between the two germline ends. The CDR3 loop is CASSATDNYGYTF. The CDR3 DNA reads TGTGCCAGCTCAGCGACAGACAACTATGGCTACACCTTC. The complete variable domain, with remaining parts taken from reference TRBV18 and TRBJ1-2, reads NAGVMQNPRHLVRRRGQEARLRCSPMKGHSHVYWYRQLPEEGLKFMVYLQKENIIDESGMPKERFSAEFPKEGPSILRIQQVVRGDSAAYFCASSATDNYGYTFGSGTRLTVV.

DNA of the CDR3: TGTGCCAGCAGCAAAGGGGACTCACCGGTTTGGACAGATACGCAGTATTTT. Amino acids: CASSKGDSPVWTDTQYF. The chain carries TRBV7-9 and TRBJ2-3; tentatively, D is TRBD2 (6 bases). The CDR3 spans 17 residues. CDR1 and CDR2 (germline): SEHNR, FQNEAQ (reference sequence). The V and J ends lost 5 bases and 3 bases respectively, with 21 bases between them.

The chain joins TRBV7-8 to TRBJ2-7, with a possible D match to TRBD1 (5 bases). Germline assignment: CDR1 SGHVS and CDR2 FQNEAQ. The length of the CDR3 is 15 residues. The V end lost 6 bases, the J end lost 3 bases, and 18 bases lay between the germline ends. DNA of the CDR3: TGTGCCAGCAGTGGGCAGGGTCGAATCAACTACGAGCAGTACTTC. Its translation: CASSGQGRINYEQYF.

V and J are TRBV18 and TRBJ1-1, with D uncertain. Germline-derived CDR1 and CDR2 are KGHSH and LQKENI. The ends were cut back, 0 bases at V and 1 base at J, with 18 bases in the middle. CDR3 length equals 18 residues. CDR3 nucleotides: TGTGCCAGCTCACCACCAAACTCCCGGGGAAGAGGGAACACTGAAGCTTTCTTT. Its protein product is CASSPPNSRGRGNTEAFF.

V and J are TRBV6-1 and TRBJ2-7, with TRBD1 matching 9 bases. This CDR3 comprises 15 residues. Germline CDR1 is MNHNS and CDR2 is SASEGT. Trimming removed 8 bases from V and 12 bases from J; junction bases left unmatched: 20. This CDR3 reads CASLVTLGTGIVPYF. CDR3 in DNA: TGTGCCAGCCTGGTGACTCTTGGGACAGGGATTGTTCCGTACTTC.

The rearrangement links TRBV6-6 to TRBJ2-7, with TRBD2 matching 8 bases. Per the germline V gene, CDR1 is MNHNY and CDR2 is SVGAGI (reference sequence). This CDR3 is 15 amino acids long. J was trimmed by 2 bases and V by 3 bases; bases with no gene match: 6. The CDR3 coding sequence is TGTGCCAGCAGTTATTCCGGGAGGGCCGCCTACGAGCAGTACTTC. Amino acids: CASSYSGRAAYEQYF.

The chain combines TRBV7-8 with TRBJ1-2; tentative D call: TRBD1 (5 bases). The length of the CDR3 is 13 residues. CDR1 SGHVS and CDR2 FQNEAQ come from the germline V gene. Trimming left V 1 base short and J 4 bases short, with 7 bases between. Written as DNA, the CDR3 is TGTGCCAGCAGCTTAGGAACAGGCTATGGCTACACCTTC. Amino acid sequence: CASSLGTGYGYTF.

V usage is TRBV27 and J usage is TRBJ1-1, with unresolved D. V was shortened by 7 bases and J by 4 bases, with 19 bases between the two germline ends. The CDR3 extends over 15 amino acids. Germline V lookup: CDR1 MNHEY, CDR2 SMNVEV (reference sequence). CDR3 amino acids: CASTYSITAGTEAFF. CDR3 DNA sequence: TGTGCCAGCACCTATTCGATTACAGCGGGCACTGAAGCTTTCTTT.

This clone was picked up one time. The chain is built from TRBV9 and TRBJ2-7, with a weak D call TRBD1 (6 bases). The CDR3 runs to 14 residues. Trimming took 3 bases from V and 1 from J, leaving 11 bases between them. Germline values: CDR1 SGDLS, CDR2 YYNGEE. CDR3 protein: CASSGQQGSYEQYF. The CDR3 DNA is TGTGCCAGCAGCGGGCAACAGGGATCCTACGAGCAGTACTTC. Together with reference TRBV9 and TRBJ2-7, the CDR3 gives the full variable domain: DSGVTQTPKHLITATGQRVTLRCSPRSGDLSVYWYQQSLDQGLQFLIQYYNGEERAKGNILERFSAQQFPDLHSELNLSSLELGDSALYFCASSGQQGSYEQYFGPGTRLTVT.

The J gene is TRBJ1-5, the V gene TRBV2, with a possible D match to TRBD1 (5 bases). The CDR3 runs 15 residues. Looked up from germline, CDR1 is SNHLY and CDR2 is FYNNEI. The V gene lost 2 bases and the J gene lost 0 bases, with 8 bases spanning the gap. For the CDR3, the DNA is TGTGCCAGCAGTGAAAGGACACATAGCAATCAGCCCCAGCATTTT. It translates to CASSERTHSNQPQHF.

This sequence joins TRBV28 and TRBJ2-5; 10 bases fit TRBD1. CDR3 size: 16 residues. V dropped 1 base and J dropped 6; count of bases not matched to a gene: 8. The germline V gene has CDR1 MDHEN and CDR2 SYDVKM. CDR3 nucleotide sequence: TGTGCCAGCAGTTTATCGACAGGGGGCGGTGAACAGACCCAGTACTTC. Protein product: CASSLSTGGGEQTQYF.

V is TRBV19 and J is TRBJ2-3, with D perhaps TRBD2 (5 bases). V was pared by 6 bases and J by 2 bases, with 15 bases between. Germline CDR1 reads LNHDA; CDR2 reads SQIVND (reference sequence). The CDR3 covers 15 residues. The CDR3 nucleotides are TGTGCCAGTAGGCCCTCGGAGCGGAACACAGATACGCAGTATTTT. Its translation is CASRPSERNTDTQYF.

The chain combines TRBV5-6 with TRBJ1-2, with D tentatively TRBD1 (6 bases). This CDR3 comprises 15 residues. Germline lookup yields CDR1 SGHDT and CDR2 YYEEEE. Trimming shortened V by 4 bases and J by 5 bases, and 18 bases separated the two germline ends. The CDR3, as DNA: TGTGCCAGCAGCCTGGGGGCCGGGGGTGGGTATGGCTACACCTTC. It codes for CASSLGAGGGYGYTF.

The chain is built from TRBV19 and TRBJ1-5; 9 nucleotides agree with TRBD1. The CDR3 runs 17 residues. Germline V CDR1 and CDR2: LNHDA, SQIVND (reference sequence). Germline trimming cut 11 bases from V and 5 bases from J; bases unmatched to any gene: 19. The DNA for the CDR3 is TGTGCCGTCTCCAGGGGGGGACAGGGAAAGGGGCATCAGCCCCAGCATTTT. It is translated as CAVSRGGQGKGHQPQHF.

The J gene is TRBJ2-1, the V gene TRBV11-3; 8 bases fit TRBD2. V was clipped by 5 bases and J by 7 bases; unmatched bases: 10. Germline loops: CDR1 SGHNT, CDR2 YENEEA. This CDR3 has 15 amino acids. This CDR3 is CASSATPGGRNEQFF. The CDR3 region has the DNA TGTGCCAGCAGCGCAACCCCCGGCGGGAGGAATGAGCAGTTCTTC.

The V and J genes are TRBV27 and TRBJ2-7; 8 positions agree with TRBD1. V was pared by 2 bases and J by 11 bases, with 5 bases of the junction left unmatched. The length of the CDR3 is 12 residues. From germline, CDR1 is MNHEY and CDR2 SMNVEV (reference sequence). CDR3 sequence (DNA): TGTGCCAGCAGTTTAAACAGGGGGAAGGAGTACTTC. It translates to CASSLNRGKEYF.

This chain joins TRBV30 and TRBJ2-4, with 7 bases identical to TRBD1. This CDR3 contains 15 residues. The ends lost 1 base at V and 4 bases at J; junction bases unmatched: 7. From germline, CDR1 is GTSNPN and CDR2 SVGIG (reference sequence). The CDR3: CAWSEGGFAKNIQYF. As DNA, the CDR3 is TGTGCCTGGAGTGAAGGGGGCTTCGCTAAAAACATTCAGTACTTC.

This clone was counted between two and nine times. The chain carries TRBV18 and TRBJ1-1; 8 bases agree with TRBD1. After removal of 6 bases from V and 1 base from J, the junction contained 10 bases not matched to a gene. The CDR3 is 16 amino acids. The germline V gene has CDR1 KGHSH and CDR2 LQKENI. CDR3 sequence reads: CASSPTVGTGNTEAFF. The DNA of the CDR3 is TGTGCCAGCTCCCCAACCGTTGGGACAGGGAACACTGAAGCTTTCTTT. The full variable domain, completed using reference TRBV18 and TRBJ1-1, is NAGVMQNPRHLVRRRGQEARLRCSPMKGHSHVYWYRQLPEEGLKFMVYLQKENIIDESGMPKERFSAEFPKEGPSILRIQQVVRGDSAAYFCASSPTVGTGNTEAFFGQGTRLTVV.

This CDR3 reads CASQNAGEQYF. The CDR3 region has the DNA TGTGCCAGCCAAAATGCGGGCGAGCAGTACTTC. The chain carries TRBV6-5 and TRBJ2-7; possibly TRBD2 for D (5 bases). From germline, CDR1 is MNHEY and CDR2 SVGAGI. The CDR3 extends over 11 amino acids. The germline V and J ends were trimmed by 8 bases and 6 bases, with 11 bases remaining between them.

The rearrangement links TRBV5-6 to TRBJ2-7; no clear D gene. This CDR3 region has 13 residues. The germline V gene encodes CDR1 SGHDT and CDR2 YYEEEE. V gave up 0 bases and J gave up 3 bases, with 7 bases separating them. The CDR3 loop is CASSLGLLYEQYF. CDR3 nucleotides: TGTGCCAGCAGCTTGGGCTTACTCTACGAGCAGTACTTC.

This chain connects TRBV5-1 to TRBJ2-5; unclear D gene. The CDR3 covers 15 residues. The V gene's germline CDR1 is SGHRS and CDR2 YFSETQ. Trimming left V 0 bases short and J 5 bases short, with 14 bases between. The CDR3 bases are TGCGCCAGCAGCTTGGCGTCTAGTTACGGGGAGACCCAGTACTTC. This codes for CASSLASSYGETQYF.

CDR3 loop: CASTSTGVANEKLFF. The CDR3 DNA follows: TGTGCCAGCACCTCGACAGGGGTGGCTAATGAAAAACTGTTTTTT. The chain recombines TRBV6-1 with TRBJ1-4, with 8 bases identical to TRBD1. With 7 bases clipped from V and 3 bases from J, the junction kept 7 bases outside the gene matches. CDR1 and CDR2 from the germline V gene are MNHNS and SASEGT. The CDR3 loop spans 15 amino acids.

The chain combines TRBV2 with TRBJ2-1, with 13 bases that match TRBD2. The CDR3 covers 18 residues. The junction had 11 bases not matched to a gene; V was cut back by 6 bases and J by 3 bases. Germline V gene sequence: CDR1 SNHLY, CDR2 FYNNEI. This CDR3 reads CASRRTSGRTFSYNEQFF. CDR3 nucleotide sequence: TGTGCCAGCAGGCGGACTAGCGGGAGAACTTTTAGCTACAATGAGCAGTTCTTC.

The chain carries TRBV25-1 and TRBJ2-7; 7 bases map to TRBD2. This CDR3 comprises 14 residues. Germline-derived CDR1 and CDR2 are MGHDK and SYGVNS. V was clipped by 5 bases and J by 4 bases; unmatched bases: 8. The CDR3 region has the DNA TGTGCCAGCAGTAGGTCGGGAGGTCCTTACGAGCAGTACTTC. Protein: CASSRSGGPYEQYF.

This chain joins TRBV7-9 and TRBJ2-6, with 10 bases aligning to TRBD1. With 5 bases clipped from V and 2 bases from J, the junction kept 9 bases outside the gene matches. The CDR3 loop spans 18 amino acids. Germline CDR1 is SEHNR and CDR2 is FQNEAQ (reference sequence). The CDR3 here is CASSRAGTGDPGANVLTF. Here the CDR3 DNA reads TGTGCCAGCAGCCGGGCCGGGACAGGGGACCCTGGGGCCAACGTCCTGACTTTC.

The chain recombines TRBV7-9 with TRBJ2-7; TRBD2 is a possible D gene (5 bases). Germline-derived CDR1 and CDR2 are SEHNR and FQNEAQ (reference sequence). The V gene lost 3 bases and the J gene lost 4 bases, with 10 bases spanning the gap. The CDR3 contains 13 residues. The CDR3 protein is CASSFGEGYEQYF. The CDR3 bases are TGTGCCAGCAGCTTCGGGGAAGGATACGAGCAGTACTTC.

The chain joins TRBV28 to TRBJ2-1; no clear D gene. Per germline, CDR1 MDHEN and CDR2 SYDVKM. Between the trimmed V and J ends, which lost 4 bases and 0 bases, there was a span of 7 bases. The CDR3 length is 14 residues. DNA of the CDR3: TGTGCCAGCAGTTGGGCCCTCTCCTACAATGAGCAGTTCTTC. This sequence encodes CASSWALSYNEQFF.